The 2 T cell receptor beta chains below come from one sample, sequenced in a study of blood T cell repertoires in COVID-19. This table comes from immunoSEQ multiplex PCR, and its TCRdb copy is limited to in-frame clones, with some not included. Of about 74,000 clones listed, roughly four fifths are singletons. The specimen was peripheral blood. These receptors originate from a human donor in a cohort sampled during active COVID-19.

V gene TRBV5-1 combines with J gene TRBJ1-4, with 8 bases identical to TRBD1. J was trimmed by 3 bases and V by 0 bases; bases with no gene match: 10. In germline, CDR1 is SGHRS, CDR2 YFSETQ. The length of the CDR3 is 18 residues. The CDR3 is CASSLGAGGARSNEKLFF. Here the CDR3 DNA reads TGCGCCAGCAGCTTGGGGGCAGGGGGCGCGAGGTCTAATGAAAAACTGTTTTTT.

The V call is TRBV6-6, the J call TRBJ1-6; 11 nucleotides match TRBD1. The length of the CDR3 is 14 residues. The V segment lost 7 bases and the J segment 8 bases; nucleotides outside the gene matches: 4. CDR1 is MNHNY and CDR2 is SVGAGI in the germline V gene (reference sequence). CDR3: CASTGTGGDSPLHF. CDR3 sequence (DNA): TGTGCCAGCACCGGGACAGGGGGAGATTCACCCCTCCACTTT.